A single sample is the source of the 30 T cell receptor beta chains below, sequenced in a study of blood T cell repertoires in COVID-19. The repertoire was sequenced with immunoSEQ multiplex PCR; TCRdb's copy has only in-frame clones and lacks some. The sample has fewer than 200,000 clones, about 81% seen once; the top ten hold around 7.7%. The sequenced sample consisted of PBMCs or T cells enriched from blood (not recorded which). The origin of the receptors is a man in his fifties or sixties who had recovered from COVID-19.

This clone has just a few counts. CDR3: CASSYPTGAGETQYF. CDR3 nucleotides: TGTGCCAGCAGCTACCCGACAGGGGCTGGGGAGACCCAGTACTTC. The rearrangement uses TRBV5-4 and TRBJ2-5, with 8 bases identical to TRBD1. The CDR3 is 15 residues long. The V and J ends lost 3 bases and 5 bases, in that order; junction bases with no gene match: 9. Germline CDR1 SGHNT, CDR2 YYREEE (reference sequence).

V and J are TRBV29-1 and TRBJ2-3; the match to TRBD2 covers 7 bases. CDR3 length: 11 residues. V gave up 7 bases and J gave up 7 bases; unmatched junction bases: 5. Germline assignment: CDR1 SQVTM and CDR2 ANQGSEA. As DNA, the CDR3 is TGCAGCGGGGCGGGGGACTATACGCAGTATTTT. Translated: CSGAGDYTQYF.

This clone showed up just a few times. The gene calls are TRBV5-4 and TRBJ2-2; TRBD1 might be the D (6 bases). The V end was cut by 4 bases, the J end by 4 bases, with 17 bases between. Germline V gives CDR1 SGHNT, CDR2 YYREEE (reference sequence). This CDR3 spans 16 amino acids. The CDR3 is CASSPTGAGATGELFF. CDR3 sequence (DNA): TGTGCCAGCAGCCCCACCGGGGCAGGGGCCACCGGGGAGCTGTTTTTT.

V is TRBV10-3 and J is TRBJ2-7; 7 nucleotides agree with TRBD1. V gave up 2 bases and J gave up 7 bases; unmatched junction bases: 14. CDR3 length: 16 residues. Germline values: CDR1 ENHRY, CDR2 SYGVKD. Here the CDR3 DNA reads TGTGCCATCAGTGAGGCGGCAAGAACAGGGGCGGAAGAGCAGTACTTC. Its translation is CAISEAARTGAEEQYF.

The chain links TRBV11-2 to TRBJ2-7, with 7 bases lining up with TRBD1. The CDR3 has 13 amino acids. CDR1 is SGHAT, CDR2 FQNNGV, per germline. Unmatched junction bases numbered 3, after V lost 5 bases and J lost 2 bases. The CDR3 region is CASSPGQAYEQYF. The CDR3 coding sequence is TGTGCCAGCAGCCCAGGACAGGCCTACGAGCAGTACTTC.

CDR3 in amino acids: CSVDADGTGGYTF. CDR3 in DNA: TGCAGCGTTGACGCAGACGGGACAGGGGGCTACACCTTC. The rearrangement joins TRBV29-1 to TRBJ1-2; 9 bases match TRBD1. This CDR3 region has 13 residues. The V gene's germline CDR1 is SQVTM and CDR2 ANQGSEA. V was pared by 3 bases and J by 8 bases, with 7 bases of the junction left unmatched. Full variable domain (rest looked up from reference TRBV29-1 and TRBJ1-2): SAVISQKPSRDICQRGTSLTIQCQVDSQVTMMFWYRQQPGQSLTLIATANQGSEATYESGFVIDKFPISRPNLTFSTLTVSNMSPEDSSIYLCSVDADGTGGYTFGSGTRLTVV.

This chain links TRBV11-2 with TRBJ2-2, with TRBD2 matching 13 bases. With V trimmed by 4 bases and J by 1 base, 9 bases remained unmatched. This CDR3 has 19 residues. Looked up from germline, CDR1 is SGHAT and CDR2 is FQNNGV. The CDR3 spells CASSSPWTSGGKNTGELFF. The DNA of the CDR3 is TGTGCCAGCAGCTCACCCTGGACTAGCGGGGGAAAGAACACCGGGGAGCTGTTTTTT.

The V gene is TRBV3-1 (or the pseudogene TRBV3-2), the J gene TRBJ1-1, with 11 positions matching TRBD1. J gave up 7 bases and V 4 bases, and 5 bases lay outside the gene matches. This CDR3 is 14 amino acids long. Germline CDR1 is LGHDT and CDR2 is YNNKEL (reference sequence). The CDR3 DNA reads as TGTGCCAGCAGCCGGACAGGGGGCGCGGGTGAAGCTTTCTTT. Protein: CASSRTGGAGEAFF.

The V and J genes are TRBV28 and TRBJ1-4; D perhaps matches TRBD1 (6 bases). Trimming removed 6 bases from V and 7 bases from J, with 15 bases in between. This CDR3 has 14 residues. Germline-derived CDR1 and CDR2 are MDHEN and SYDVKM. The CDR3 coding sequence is TGTGCCAGCAGCATCAGGGGAAGCGGTGAAAAACTGTTTTTT. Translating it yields CASSIRGSGEKLFF. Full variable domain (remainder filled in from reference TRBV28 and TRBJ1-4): DVKVTQSSRYLVKRTGEKVFLECVQDMDHENMFWYRQDPGLGLRLIYFSYDVKMKEKGDIPEGYSVSREKKERFSLILESASTNQTSMYLCASSIRGSGEKLFFGSGTQLSVL.

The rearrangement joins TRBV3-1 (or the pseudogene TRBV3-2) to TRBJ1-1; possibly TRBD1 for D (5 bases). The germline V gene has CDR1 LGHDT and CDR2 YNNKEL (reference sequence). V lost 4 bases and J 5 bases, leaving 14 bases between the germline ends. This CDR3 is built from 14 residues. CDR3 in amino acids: CASSLSGRGTEAFF. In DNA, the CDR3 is TGTGCCAGCAGCCTCTCCGGCCGGGGGACTGAAGCTTTCTTT.

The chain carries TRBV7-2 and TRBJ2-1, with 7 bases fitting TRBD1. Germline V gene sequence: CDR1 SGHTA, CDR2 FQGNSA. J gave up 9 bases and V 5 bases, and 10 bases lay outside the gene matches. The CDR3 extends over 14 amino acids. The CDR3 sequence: CASSQRQGLSEQFF. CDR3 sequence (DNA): TGTGCCAGCAGCCAGAGACAGGGCCTAAGTGAGCAGTTCTTC.

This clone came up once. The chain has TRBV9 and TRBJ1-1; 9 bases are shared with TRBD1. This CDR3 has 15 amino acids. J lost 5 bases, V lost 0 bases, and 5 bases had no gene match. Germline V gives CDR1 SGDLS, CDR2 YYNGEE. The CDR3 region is CASSVGTGVGTEAFF. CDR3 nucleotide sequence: TGTGCCAGCAGCGTAGGGACAGGGGTTGGTACTGAAGCTTTCTTT.

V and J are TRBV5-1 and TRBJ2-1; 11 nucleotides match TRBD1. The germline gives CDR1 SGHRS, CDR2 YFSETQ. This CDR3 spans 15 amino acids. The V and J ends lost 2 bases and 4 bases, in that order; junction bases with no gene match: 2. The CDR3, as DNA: TGCGCCAGCAGCTTCGGACAGGGGGCTTACAATGAGCAGTTCTTC. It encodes CASSFGQGAYNEQFF.

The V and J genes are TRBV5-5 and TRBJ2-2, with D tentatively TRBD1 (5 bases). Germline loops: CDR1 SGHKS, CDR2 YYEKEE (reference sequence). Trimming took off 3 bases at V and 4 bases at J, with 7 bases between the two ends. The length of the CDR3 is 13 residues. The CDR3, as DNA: TGTGCCAGCAGCTGGGGCGGCACCGGGGAGCTGTTTTTT. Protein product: CASSWGGTGELFF. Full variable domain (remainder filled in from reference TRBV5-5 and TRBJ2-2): DAGVTQSPTHLIKTRGQQVTLRCSPISGHKSVSWYQQVLGQGPQFIFQYYEKEERGRGNFPDRFSARQFPNYSSELNVNALLLGDSALYLCASSWGGTGELFFGEGSRLTVL.

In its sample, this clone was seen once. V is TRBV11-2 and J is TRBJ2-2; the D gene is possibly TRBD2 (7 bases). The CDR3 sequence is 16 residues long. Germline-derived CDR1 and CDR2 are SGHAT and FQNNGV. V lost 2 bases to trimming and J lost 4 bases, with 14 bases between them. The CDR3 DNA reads TGTGCCAGCAGCTTATTGGGGGGGCGAAGCACCGGGGAGCTGTTTTTT. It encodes CASSLLGGRSTGELFF.

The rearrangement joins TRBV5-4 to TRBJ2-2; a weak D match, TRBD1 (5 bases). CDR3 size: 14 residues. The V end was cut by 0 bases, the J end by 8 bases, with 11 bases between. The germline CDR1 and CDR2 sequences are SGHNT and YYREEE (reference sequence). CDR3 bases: TGTGCCAGCAGCTTGGTGGACATGCAGGGGGAGCTGTTTTTT. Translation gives CASSLVDMQGELFF.

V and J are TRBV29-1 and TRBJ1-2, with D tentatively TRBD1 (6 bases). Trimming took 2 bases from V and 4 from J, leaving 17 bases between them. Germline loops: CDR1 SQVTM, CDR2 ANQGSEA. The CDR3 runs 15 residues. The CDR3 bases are TGCAGCGTTGAACCCGGGACACGGGCTGGCTATGGCTACACCTTC. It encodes CSVEPGTRAGYGYTF.

This CDR3 is CASSDLGGGASDTQYF. DNA of the CDR3: TGCGCCAGCAGCGACCTGGGCGGGGGGGCCTCAGATACGCAGTATTTT. This chain links TRBV5-1 with TRBJ2-3; TRBD2 matches 9 bases. CDR3 length: 16 residues. The V and J ends lost 4 bases and 4 bases, in that order; junction bases with no gene match: 10. Germline CDR1 SGHRS, CDR2 YFSETQ.

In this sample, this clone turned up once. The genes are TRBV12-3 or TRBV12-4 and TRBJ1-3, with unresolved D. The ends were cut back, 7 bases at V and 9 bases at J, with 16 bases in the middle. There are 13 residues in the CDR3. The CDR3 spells CASTHLGEGTIYF. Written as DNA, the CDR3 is TGTGCCAGCACCCACCTTGGGGAGGGCACCATATATTTT.

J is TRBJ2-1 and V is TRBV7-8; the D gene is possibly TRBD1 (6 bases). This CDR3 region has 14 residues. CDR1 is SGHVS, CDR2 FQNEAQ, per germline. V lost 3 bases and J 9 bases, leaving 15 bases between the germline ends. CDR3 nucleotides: TGTGCCAGCAGCTTGGACAGATGGGCTGGTGAGCAGTTCTTC. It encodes CASSLDRWAGEQFF.

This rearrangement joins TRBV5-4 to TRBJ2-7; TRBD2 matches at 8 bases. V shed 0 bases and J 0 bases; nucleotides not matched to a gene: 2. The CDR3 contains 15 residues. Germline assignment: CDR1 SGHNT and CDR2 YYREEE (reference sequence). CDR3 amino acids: CASSLGRGASYEQYF. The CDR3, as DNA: TGTGCCAGCAGCTTGGGGCGGGGGGCCTCCTACGAGCAGTACTTC.

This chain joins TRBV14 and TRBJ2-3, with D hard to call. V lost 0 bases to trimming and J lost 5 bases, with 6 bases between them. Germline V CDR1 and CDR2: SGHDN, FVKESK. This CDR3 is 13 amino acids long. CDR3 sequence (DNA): TGTGCCAGCAGCCAAGATTGGAGAGATACGCAGTATTTT. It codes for CASSQDWRDTQYF.

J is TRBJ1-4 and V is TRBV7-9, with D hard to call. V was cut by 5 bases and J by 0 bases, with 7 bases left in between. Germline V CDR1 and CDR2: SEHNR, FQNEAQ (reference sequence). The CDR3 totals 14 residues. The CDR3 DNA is TGTGCCAGCAGCCAGACAACAACTAATGAAAAACTGTTTTTT. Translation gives CASSQTTTNEKLFF. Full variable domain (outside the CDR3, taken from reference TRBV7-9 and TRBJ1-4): DTGVSQNPRHKITKRGQNVTFRCDPISEHNRLYWYRQTLGQGPEFLTYFQNEAQLEKSRLLSDRFSAERPKGSFSTLEIQRTEQGDSAMYLCASSQTTTNEKLFFGSGTQLSVL.

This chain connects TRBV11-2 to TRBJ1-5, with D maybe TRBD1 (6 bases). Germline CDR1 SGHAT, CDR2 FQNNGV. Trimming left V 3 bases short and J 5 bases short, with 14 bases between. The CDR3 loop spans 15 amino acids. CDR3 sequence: CASSLGQGRYQPQHF. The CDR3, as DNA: TGTGCCAGCAGCTTGGGCCAGGGGCGATATCAGCCCCAGCATTTT.

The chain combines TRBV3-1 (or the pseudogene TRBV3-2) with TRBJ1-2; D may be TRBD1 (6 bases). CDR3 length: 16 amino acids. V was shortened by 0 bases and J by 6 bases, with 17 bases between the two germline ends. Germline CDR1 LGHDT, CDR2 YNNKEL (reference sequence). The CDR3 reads CASSQEGTGRGNGYTF. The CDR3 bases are TGTGCCAGCAGCCAAGAAGGAACAGGGCGTGGAAATGGCTACACCTTC.

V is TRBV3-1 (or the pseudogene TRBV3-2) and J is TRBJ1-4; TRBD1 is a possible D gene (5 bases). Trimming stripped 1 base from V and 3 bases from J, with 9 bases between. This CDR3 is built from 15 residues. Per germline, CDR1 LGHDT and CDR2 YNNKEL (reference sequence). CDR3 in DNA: TGTGCCAGCAGCCAAGGTTCAGGGCCTAATGAAAAACTGTTTTTT. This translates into CASSQGSGPNEKLFF.

CDR3 DNA: TGTGCCAGCAGTGATTCCCGGCAGGGAGGACTGTTTTTT. This sequence encodes CASSDSRQGGLFF. This chain joins TRBV6-1 and TRBJ1-4; weak D call: TRBD1 (5 bases). Germline V CDR1 and CDR2: MNHNS, SASEGT. Between the trimmed V and J ends, which lost 3 bases and 13 bases, there was a span of 15 bases. The CDR3 consists of 13 residues.

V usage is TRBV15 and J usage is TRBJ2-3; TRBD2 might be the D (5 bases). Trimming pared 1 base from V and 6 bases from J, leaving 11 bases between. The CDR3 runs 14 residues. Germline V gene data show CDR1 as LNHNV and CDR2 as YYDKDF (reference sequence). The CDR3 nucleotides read TGTGCCACCAGCAGAGCGGCGGGCTGGGATACGCAGTATTTT. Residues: CATSRAAGWDTQYF.

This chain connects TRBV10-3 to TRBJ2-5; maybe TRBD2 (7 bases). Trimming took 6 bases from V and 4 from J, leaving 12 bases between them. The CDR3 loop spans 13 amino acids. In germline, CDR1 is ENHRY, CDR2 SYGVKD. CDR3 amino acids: CAISKGGGETQYF. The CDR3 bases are TGTGCCATCAGCAAAGGGGGGGGAGAGACCCAGTACTTC.

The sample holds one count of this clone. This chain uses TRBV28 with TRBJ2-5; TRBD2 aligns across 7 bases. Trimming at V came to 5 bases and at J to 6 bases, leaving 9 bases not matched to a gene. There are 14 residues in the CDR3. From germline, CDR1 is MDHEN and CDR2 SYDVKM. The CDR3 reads CASSPQRGMKTQYF. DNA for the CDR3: TGTGCCAGCAGTCCTCAGCGGGGAATGAAGACCCAGTACTTC.